This record concerns one T cell receptor (beta chain) sequence. The data are from a study of blood T cell repertoires in COVID-19. Turning to the study itself: Material from acute and convalescent COVID-19 was sourced from the United States, Italy and Spain.

Cohort allocation depended upon clinical history that participants reported. Profiled with immunoSEQ multiplex PCR; TCRdb holds only in-frame clones, not every one. The data show some 200,000 clones, 80% seen once. The source is a woman aged 40-49 years with acute COVID-19. Sequencing used PBMCs or T cells enriched from blood (not recorded which).

CDR3 region: CAWSTGQGANYGYTF. The CDR3 bases are TGTGCCTGGAGTACGGGACAGGGGGCTAACTATGGCTACACCTTC. V is TRBV30 and J is TRBJ1-2; TRBD1 agrees at 11 bases. The germline CDR1 and CDR2 sequences are GTSNPN and SVGIG (reference sequence). Losses at the gene ends were 2 bases for V and 0 bases for J; bases not matched to a gene: 2. The CDR3 is 15 amino acids.